The 4 T cell receptor beta chains below were found in one sample sequenced in a study of patients and donors after allogeneic stem cell transplantation. From the RT-PCR reads, TCRdb called clonotypes with MiXCR, one entry per CDR3 protein. Of approximately 220,000 distinct CDR3 sequences in the sample, less than 50% were seen once. The sample comprised blood, either unsorted or a sorted T cell fraction (not recorded which). The receptor source for this set is a human donor who was either an allogeneic HSCT recipient or a stem cell or donor lymphocyte infusion donor (not recorded which). It is not recorded whose cells these are; they may come from a transplant donor.

The CDR3 DNA reads as TGCGCCAGCGGAAACCCCAGGGAACCCAACACTGAAGCTTTCTTT. Its protein is CASGNPREPNTEAFF. The chain combines TRBV5-1 with TRBJ1-1; weak D call: TRBD1 (5 bases). Between the trimmed V and J ends, which lost 7 bases and 2 bases, there was a span of 18 bases. The germline V gene has CDR1 SGHRS and CDR2 YFSETQ. This CDR3 has 15 amino acids.

The chain couples TRBV9 to TRBJ1-4, with a weak D call TRBD1 (6 bases). The CDR3 contains 14 residues. Germline V CDR1 and CDR2: SGDLS, YYNGEE. Trimming stripped 3 bases from V and 8 bases from J, with 14 bases between. The CDR3: CASSATGLVEKLFF. The CDR3 region has the DNA TGTGCCAGCAGCGCGACAGGCCTGGTAGAAAAACTGTTTTTT.

CDR3 nucleotide sequence: TGTGCCAGCAGCTTATCTGTGCTCCAAGAGACCCAGTACTTC. This encodes CASSLSVLQETQYF. This chain connects TRBV7-2 to TRBJ2-5; D remains unclear. CDR1 and CDR2 (germline): SGHTA, FQGNSA. Deletions cut 2 bases from V and 1 base from J, with 8 bases between. The CDR3 has 14 amino acids. The full variable domain, in which reference TRBV7-2 and TRBJ2-5 provide the parts outside the CDR3, is GAGVSQSPSNKVTEKGKDVELRCDPISGHTALYWYRQSLGQGLEFLIYFQGNSAPDKSGLPSDRFSAERTGGSVSTLTIQRTQQEDSAVYLCASSLSVLQETQYFGPGTRLLVL.

The genes are TRBV6-5 and TRBJ1-6; tentatively, D is TRBD1 (5 bases). V dropped 2 bases and J dropped 7 bases, with 15 bases sitting between them. CDR3 length: 16 amino acids. Germline values: CDR1 MNHEY, CDR2 SVGAGI. For the CDR3, the DNA is TGTGCCAGCAGTTACCGGGCAGCTGAGGGGAATTCACCCCTCCACTTT. It encodes CASSYRAAEGNSPLHF.